A single sample is the source of the 14 T cell receptor beta chains below, sequenced in a study of Graves' ophthalmopathy and Graves' hyperthyroidism. RNA transcripts served as template for amplifying TCR beta CDR3 sequences. The first-round RT-PCR employed HTBI primers together with the Qiagen OneStep RT-PCR kit. A multiplex PCR was then performed as the second round. TCRdb used MiXCR to reprocess the multiplex PCR reads, holding one entry per CDR3 protein. This table holds almost 750,000 distinct CDR3 sequences, 35% to 50% found once. The sample comprised peripheral blood. These receptors all come from an adult man with Graves' ophthalmopathy.

This clonotype was counted ten times or more. Here the CDR3 reads CASARGAQQYF. Written as DNA, the CDR3 is TGTGCCAGCGCCAGGGGTGCACAGCAGTACTTC. This sequence joins TRBV2 and TRBJ2-7; the D gene is possibly TRBD1 (6 bases). The CDR3 covers 11 residues. V was shortened by 8 bases and J by 8 bases, with 13 bases between the two germline ends. Germline V lookup: CDR1 SNHLY, CDR2 FYNNEI.

The chain is built from TRBV7-2 and TRBJ2-5; D unresolved. Gene TRBJ2-1 matches the end of the DNA better, so the J call may be wrong. From germline, CDR1 is SGHTA and CDR2 FQGNSA. This CDR3 is built from 12 residues. DNA for the CDR3: TGTGCCAGCAGCCAATTCATCAATGAGCAGTTCTTC. Its protein product is CASSQFINEQFF.

Worth noting for this clonotype: No conserved phenylalanine or tryptophan ends this CDR3, so it is likely a read error. The V and J genes are TRBV7-9 and TRBJ2-2, with 8 bases that match TRBD2. The CDR3 length is 16 residues. With V trimmed by 8 bases and J by 7 bases, 15 bases remained unmatched. Germline values: CDR1 SEHNR, CDR2 FQNEAQ (reference sequence). The chain's CDR3 is CASFRTDGRADGELFL. The CDR3, as DNA: TGTGCCAGCTTTCGAACGGACGGGAGGGCAGACGGGGAGCTGTTTCTT.

In its sample, this clonotype was seen a few times. This chain joins TRBV12-3 or TRBV12-4 and TRBJ1-5, with D perhaps matching TRBD1 (6 bases). V lost 6 bases to trimming and J lost 6 bases, with 15 bases between them. There are 14 residues in the CDR3. The CDR3 loop reads CASSFAQGGQPQHF. The CDR3 nucleotides are TGTGCCAGCAGCTTCGCACAGGGAGGTCAGCCCCAGCATTTT.

The chain employs TRBV5-4 and TRBJ2-7; 7 bases fit TRBD1. V dropped 4 bases and J dropped 2; count of bases not matched to a gene: 9. This CDR3 spans 15 amino acids. Germline lookup yields CDR1 SGHNT and CDR2 YYREEE (reference sequence). DNA for the CDR3: TGTGCCAGCAGCACCGCAGGGACAGAGACCTACGAGCAGTACTTC. It encodes CASSTAGTETYEQYF.

The chain combines TRBV5-4 with TRBJ2-7; D perhaps matches TRBD2 (6 bases). The V and J ends lost 4 bases and 6 bases respectively, with 23 bases between them. The germline V gene has CDR1 SGHNT and CDR2 YYREEE (reference sequence). The CDR3 has 16 amino acids. The CDR3 sequence: CASSPGVGEFSSEQYF. The CDR3 nucleotides are TGTGCCAGCAGCCCGGGGGTCGGGGAATTCTCGTCCGAGCAGTACTTC.

This clonotype was counted only a few times. Mismatch with germline at one junction end may stem from a read error. This chain links TRBV5-5 with TRBJ1-3; D unclear. CDR3 length: 15 residues. Germline loops: CDR1 SGHKS, CDR2 YYEKEE (reference sequence). The CDR3 here is CASSQELGLGNTIYF. The CDR3 nucleotides are TGCGCCAGCAGCCAAGAATTAGGGCTCGGAAACACCATATATTTT.

The CDR3: CASSPRGSSGLQETQYF. CDR3 sequence (DNA): TGTGCCAGCAGCCCCAGGGGTTCTAGCGGGCTGCAAGAGACCCAGTACTTC. The J gene is TRBJ2-5, the V gene TRBV7-9; 8 bases line up with TRBD2. Unmatched junction bases numbered 13, after V lost 5 bases and J lost 2 bases. The CDR3 consists of 17 residues. CDR1 and CDR2 from the germline V gene are SEHNR and FQNEAQ (reference sequence).

This clonotype showed up many times. The gene calls are TRBV7-9 and TRBJ1-1; D gene uncertain. Germline loops: CDR1 SEHNR, CDR2 FQNEAQ (reference sequence). The V gene lost 3 bases and the J gene lost 7 bases, with 12 bases spanning the gap. There are 13 residues in the CDR3. The CDR3 reads CASSFRGGGEAFF. CDR3 DNA sequence: TGTGCCAGCAGCTTTAGAGGTGGTGGTGAAGCTTTCTTT.

The rearrangement uses TRBV6-1 and TRBJ2-7; 9 nucleotides agree with TRBD2. The CDR3 spans 15 residues. J was trimmed by 1 base and V by 7 bases; bases with no gene match: 8. CDR1 is MNHNS and CDR2 is SASEGT in the germline V gene. CDR3 in amino acids: CASTPRTSVSYEQYF. The CDR3 coding sequence is TGTGCCAGCACGCCGCGGACTAGCGTATCCTACGAGCAGTACTTC.

This clonotype was seen many times. This chain uses TRBV5-5 with TRBJ1-6, with TRBD1 as a possible D gene (6 bases). Germline lookup yields CDR1 SGHKS and CDR2 YYEKEE (reference sequence). CDR3 length: 13 residues. The V and J ends lost 0 bases and 14 bases respectively, with 12 bases between them. CDR3 sequence: CASSLGTAPTLHF. CDR3 DNA: TGTGCCAGCAGCTTGGGGACAGCACCTACCCTCCACTTT.

This chain links TRBV25-1 with TRBJ2-7; TRBD2 agrees at 13 bases. This CDR3 region has 13 residues. The V and J ends lost 11 bases and 5 bases, in that order; junction bases with no gene match: 6. CDR1 and CDR2 (germline): MGHDK, SYGVNS. The CDR3 DNA reads as TGTGCCTCGCCTGGACTAGCGGGAGACGAGCAGTACTTC. Translation: CASPGLAGDEQYF.

The CDR3 DNA is TGCAGTGCTAGAAGTAGGGCCTACAATGAGCAGTTCTTC. It encodes CSARSRAYNEQFF. The chain links TRBV20-1 to TRBJ2-1, with D hard to call. Trimming pared 2 bases from V and 2 bases from J, leaving 7 bases between. Looked up from germline, CDR1 is DFQATT and CDR2 is SNEGSKA (reference sequence). The CDR3 contains 13 residues.

This clonotype was counted at least ten times. This sequence joins TRBV25-1 and TRBJ2-5; 7 nucleotides agree with TRBD2. The J segment lost 5 bases and the V segment lost 1 base, leaving 7 bases of the junction unmatched. This CDR3 has 15 amino acids. Per the germline V gene, CDR1 is MGHDK and CDR2 is SYGVNS. In DNA form, the CDR3 reads TGTGCCAGCAGTGAATTTCGGGGGGTCGGTGAGACCCAGTACTTC. Protein product: CASSEFRGVGETQYF.